Listed below are T cell receptor beta chains from one sample, sequenced in a study of blood T cell repertoires in COVID-19. TCRdb's table, derived via immunoSEQ multiplex PCR, lists solely in-frame clones and lacks some. The table includes tens of thousands of clones, about 83% detected once. The sequenced sample consisted of peripheral blood. The receptors come from a man over 45 with active COVID-19. The CDR3 runs from the conserved cysteine through the conserved F or W.

j_call | v_call | cdr3_aa
TRBJ1-3 | TRBV18 | CASSHLEGALSGNTIYF
TRBJ2-5 | TRBV5-5 | CASSRKLAGQETQYF
TRBJ2-2 | TRBV28 | CAILRDTGELFF
TRBJ1-2 | TRBV28 | CASSPETGVELYGYTF
TRBJ2-7 | TRBV29-1 | CSALTGSGSSYEQYF
TRBJ2-5 | TRBV6-6 | CASSYYRGETQYF
TRBJ1-1 | TRBV27 | CASNDRGSNTEAFF
TRBJ1-2 | TRBV28 | CASSLAENYGYTF
TRBJ2-3 | TRBV6-4 | CASSGTSGADTQYF
TRBJ1-1 | TRBV19 | CASTPTWGQGLGKAFF